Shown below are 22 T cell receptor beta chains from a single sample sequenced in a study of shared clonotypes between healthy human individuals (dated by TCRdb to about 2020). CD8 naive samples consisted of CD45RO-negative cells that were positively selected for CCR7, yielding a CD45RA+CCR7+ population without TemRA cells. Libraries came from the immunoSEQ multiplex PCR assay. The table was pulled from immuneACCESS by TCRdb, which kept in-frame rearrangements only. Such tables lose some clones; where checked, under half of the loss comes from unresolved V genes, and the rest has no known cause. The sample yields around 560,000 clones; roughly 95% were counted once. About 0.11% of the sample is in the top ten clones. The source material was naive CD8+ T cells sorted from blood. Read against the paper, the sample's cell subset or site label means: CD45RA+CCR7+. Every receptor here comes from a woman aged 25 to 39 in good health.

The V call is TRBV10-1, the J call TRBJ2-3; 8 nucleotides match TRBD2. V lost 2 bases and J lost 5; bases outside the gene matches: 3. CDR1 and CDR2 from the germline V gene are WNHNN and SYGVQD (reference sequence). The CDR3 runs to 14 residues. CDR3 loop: CASSETSGEDTQYF. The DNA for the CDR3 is TGCGCCAGCAGTGAGACTAGCGGAGAAGATACGCAGTATTTT.

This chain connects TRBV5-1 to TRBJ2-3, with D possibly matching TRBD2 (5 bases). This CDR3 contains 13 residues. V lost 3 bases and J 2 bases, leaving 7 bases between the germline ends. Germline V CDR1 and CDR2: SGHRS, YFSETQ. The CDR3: CASSWRHTDTQYF. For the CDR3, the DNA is TGCGCCAGCAGCTGGAGGCACACAGATACGCAGTATTTT. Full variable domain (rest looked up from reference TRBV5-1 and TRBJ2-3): KAGVTQTPRYLIKTRGQQVTLSCSPISGHRSVSWYQQTPGQGLQFLFEYFSETQRNKGNFPGRFSGRQFSNSRSEMNVSTLELGDSALYLCASSWRHTDTQYFGPGTRLTVL.

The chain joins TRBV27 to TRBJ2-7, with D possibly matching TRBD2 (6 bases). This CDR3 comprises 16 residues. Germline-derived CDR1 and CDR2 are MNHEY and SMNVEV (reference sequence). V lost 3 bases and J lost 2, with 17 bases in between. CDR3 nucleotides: TGTGCCAGCAGTTTGTCTCTCGGGAGTCTCGCCTACGAGCAGTACTTC. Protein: CASSLSLGSLAYEQYF.

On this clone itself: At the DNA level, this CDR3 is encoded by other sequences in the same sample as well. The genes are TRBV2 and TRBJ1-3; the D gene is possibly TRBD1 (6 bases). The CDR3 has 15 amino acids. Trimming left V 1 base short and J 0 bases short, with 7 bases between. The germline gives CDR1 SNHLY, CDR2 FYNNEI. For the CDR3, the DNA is TGTGCCAGCAGTGAAGGCAGGGGCTCTGGAAACACCATATATTTT. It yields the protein CASSEGRGSGNTIYF.

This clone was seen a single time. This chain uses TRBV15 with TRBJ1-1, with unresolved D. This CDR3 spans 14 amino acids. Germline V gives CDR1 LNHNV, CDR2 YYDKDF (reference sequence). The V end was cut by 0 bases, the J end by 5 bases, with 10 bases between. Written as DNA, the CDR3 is TGTGCCACCAGCAGAGAAAGGACCGCGACTGAAGCTTTCTTT. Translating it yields CATSRERTATEAFF.

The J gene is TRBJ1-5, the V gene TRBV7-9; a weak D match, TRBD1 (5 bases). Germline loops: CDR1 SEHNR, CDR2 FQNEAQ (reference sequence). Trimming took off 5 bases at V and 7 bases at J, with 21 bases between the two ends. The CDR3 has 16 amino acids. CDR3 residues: CASSGEGFFPNQPQHF. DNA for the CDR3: TGTGCCAGCAGCGGGGAGGGGTTTTTCCCTAACCAGCCCCAGCATTTT.

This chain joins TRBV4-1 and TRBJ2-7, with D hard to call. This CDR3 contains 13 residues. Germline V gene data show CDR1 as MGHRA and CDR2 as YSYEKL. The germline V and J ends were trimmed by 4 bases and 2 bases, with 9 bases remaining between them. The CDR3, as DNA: TGCGCCAGCAGCCCAGGATCGGCCTACGAGCAGTACTTC. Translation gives CASSPGSAYEQYF.

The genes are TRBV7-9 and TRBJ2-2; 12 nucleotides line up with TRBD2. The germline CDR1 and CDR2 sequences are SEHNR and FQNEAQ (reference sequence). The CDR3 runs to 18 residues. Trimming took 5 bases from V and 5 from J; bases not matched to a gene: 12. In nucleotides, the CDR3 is TGTGCCAGCAGCCCCTGGTCTAGCGGGAGGGCGAGGACCGGGGAGCTGTTTTTT. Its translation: CASSPWSSGRARTGELFF.

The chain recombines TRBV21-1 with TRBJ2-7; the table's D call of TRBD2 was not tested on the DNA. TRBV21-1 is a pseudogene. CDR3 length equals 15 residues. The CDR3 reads CASSKVSGELFEQYF. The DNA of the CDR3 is TGTGCCAGCAGCAAAGTCTCGGGGGAACTTTTCGAGCAGTACTTC.

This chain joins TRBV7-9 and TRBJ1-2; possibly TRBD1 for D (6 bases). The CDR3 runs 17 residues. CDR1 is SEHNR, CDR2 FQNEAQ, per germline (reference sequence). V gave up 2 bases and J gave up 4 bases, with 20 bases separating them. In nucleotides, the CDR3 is TGTGCCAGCAGCTTATTGGGGGCGGCGGCGATTAGCTATGGCTACACCTTC. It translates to CASSLLGAAAISYGYTF.

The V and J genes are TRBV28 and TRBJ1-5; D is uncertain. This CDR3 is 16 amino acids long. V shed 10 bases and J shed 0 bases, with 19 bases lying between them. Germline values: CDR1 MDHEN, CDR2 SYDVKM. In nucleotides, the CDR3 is TGTGCCACCCAGAAGCTCACCAGTACTAGCAATCAGCCCCAGCATTTT. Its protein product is CATQKLTSTSNQPQHF.

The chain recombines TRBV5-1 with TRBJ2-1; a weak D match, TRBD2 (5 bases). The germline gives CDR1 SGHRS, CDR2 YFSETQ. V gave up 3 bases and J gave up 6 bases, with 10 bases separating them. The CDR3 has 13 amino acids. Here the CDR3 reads CASSYTGSNEQFF. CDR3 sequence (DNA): TGCGCCAGCAGCTATACGGGAAGCAATGAGCAGTTCTTC.

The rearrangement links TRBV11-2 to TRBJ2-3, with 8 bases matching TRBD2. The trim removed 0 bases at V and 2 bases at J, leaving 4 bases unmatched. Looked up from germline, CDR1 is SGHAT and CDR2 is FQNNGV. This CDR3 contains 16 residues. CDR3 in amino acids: CASSLEVAGFTDTQYF. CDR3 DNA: TGTGCCAGCAGCTTAGAGGTAGCGGGATTCACAGATACGCAGTATTTT.

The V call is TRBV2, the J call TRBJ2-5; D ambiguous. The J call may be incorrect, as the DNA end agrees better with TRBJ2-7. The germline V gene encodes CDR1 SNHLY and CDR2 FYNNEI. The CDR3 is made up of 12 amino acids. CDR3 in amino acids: CASSAATYEQYF. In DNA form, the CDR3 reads TGTGCCAGCAGTGCCGCTACCTACGAGCAGTACTTC.

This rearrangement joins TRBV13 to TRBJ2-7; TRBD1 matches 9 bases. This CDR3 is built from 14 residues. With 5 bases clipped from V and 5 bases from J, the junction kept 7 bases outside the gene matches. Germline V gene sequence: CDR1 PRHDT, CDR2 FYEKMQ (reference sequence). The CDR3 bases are TGTGCCAGCAGCCAAGGGACAGGGCGCAACGAGCAGTACTTC. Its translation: CASSQGTGRNEQYF. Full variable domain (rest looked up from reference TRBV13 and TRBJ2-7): AAGVIQSPRHLIKEKRETATLKCYPIPRHDTVYWYQQGPGQDPQFLISFYEKMQSDKGSIPDRFSAQQFSDYHSELNMSSLELGDSALYFCASSQGTGRNEQYFGPGTRLTVT.

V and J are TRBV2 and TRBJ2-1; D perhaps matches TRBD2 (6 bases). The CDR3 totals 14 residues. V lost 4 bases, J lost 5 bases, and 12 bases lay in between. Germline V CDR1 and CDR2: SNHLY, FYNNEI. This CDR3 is CASSGASANNEQFF. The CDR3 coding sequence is TGTGCCAGCAGTGGTGCTAGCGCGAACAATGAGCAGTTCTTC.

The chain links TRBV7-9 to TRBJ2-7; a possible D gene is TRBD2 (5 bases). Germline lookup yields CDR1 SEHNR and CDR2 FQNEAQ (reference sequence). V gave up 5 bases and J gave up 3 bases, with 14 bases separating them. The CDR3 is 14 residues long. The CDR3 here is CASSNPGFVYEQYF. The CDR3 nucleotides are TGTGCCAGCAGCAACCCGGGGTTTGTCTACGAGCAGTACTTC. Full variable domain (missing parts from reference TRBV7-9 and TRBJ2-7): DTGVSQNPRHKITKRGQNVTFRCDPISEHNRLYWYRQTLGQGPEFLTYFQNEAQLEKSRLLSDRFSAERPKGSFSTLEIQRTEQGDSAMYLCASSNPGFVYEQYFGPGTRLTVT.

CDR3 residues: CASGIGGGNEQFF. CDR3 bases: TGTGCCAGTGGGATAGGAGGGGGGAATGAGCAGTTCTTC. The chain recombines TRBV19 with TRBJ2-1; D is possibly TRBD1 or TRBD2 (6 bases each). V dropped 8 bases and J dropped 7 bases, with 15 bases sitting between them. In germline, CDR1 is LNHDA, CDR2 SQIVND (reference sequence). The CDR3 consists of 13 residues.

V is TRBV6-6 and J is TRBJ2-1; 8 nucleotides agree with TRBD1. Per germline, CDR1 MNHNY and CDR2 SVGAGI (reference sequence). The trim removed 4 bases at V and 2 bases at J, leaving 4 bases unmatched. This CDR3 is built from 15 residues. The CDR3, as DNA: TGTGCCAGCAGTTTCGGACAGGGAGCCTACAATGAGCAGTTCTTC. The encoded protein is CASSFGQGAYNEQFF.

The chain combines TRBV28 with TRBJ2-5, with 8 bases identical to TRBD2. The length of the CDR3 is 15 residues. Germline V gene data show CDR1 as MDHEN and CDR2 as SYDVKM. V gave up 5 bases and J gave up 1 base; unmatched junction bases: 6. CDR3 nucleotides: TGTGCCAGCAGTCCCCAACTAGCGGTCCAAGAGACCCAGTACTTC. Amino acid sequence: CASSPQLAVQETQYF.

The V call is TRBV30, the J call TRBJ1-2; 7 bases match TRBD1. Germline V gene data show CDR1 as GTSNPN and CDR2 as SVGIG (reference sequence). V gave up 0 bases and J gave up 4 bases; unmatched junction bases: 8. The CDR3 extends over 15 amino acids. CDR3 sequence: CAWSVLAGGTYGYTF. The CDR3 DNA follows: TGTGCCTGGAGTGTACTGGCAGGGGGAACCTATGGCTACACCTTC.

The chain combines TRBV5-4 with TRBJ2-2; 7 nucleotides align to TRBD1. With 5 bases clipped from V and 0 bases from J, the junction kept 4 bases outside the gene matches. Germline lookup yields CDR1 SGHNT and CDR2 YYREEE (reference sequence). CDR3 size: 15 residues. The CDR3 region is CASRLGTANTGELFF. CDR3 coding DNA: TGTGCCAGCAGGCTTGGGACAGCGAACACCGGGGAGCTGTTTTTT.